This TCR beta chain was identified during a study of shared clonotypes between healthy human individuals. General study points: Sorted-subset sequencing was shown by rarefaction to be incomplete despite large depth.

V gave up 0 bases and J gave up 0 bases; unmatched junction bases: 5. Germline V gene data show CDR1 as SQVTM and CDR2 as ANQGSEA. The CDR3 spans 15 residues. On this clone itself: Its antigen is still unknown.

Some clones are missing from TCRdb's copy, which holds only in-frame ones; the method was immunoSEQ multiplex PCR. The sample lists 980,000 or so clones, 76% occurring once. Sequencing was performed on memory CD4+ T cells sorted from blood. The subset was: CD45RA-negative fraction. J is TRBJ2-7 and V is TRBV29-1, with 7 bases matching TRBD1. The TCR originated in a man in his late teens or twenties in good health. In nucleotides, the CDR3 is TGCAGCGTTGAAGAGGTCGCAGGGGGCTCCTACGAGCAGTACTTC. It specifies CSVEEVAGGSYEQYF.